Given below is one TCR beta chain in context. What it binds is not known. This entry comes from a study of monozygotic twins with inflammatory bowel disease. Overall study results and limits: Lower TCRbeta diversity (inverse Simpson) was seen in IBD patients than in healthy co-twins.

TCRdb processed the 5' RACE reads again and assigns one entry to each CDR3 protein, with no DNA. The sample data list approximately 400,000 distinct CDR3 sequences. CDR3 length: 14 residues. Germline V CDR1 and CDR2: MNHEY, SVGEGT. The genes are TRBV6-2 or TRBV6-3 and TRBJ2-7. The TCR comes from a human donor with ulcerative colitis or Crohn's disease, or a healthy co-twin of an affected twin (not recorded which). The sample taken for sequencing was blood. The CDR3 sequence: CASSYGQATYEQYF.